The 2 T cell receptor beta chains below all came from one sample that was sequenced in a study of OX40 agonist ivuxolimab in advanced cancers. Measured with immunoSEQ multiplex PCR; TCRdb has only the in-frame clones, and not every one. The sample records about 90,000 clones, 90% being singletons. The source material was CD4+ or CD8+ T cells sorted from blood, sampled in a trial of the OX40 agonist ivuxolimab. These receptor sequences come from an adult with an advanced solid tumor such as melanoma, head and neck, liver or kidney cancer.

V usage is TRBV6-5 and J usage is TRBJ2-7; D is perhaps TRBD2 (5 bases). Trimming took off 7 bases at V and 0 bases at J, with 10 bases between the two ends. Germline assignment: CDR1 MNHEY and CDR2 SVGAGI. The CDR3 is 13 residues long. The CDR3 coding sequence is TGTGCCAGCACGGCGGGTACCTCCTACGAGCAGTACTTC. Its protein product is CASTAGTSYEQYF.

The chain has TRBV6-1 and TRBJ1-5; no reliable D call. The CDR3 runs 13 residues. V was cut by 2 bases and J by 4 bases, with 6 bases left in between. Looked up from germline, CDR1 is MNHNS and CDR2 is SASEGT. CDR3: CASSETVNQPQHF. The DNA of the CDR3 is TGTGCCAGCAGTGAAACAGTAAATCAGCCCCAGCATTTT.